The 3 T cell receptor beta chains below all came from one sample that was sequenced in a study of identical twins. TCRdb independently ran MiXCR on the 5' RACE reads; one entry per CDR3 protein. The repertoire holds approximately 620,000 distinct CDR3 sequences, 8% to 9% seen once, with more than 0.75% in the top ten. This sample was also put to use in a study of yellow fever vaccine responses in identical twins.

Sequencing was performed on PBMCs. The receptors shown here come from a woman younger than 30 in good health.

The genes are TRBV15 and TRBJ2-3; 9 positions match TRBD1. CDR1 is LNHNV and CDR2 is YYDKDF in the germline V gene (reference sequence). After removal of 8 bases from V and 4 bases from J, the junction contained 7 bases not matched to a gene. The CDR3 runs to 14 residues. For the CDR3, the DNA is TGTGCCACCGCCCGGGACAGGGCGGCAGATACGCAGTATTTT. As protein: CATARDRAADTQYF.

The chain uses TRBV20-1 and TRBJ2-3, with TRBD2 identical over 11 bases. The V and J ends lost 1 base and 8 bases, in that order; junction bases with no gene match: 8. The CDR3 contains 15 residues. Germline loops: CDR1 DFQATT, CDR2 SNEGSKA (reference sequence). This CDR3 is CSARAASGGPGTQYF. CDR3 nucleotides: TGCAGTGCTAGAGCGGCTAGCGGGGGGCCGGGTACGCAGTATTTT.

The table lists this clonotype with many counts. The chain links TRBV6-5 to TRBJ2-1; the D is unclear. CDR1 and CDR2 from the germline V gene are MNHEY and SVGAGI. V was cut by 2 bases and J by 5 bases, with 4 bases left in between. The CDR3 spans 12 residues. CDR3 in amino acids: CASSYRDNEQFF. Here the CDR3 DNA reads TGTGCCAGCAGTTACAGGGACAATGAGCAGTTCTTC.